The clone carrying this TCR beta chain was seen at least ten times. The antigen is undetermined. Trimming took 4 bases from V and 8 from J, leaving 6 bases between them. The length of the CDR3 is 11 residues. CDR1 is SGHDT, CDR2 YYEEEE, per germline. TCRdb re-called the 5' RACE reads with MiXCR, one entry per CDR3 protein. The profile covers 130,000 or so distinct CDR3 sequences, with around 7% appearing a single time and about 12% taken by the ten largest. The sample comes from a study of CD8 T cells in ankylosing spondylitis. General observations from the study: Matched ankylosing spondylitis synovial fluid reportedly showed significant enrichment of disease-linked clones.

The chain carries TRBV5-6 and TRBJ2-2; no clear D. The receptor was derived from a male donor with ankylosing spondylitis or in good health (not recorded which). Specimen: blood, either unsorted or a sorted T cell fraction (not recorded which). CDR3 residues: CASSLRGELFF. CDR3 DNA: TGTGCCAGCAGCCTCCGGGGGGAGCTGTTTTTT.